This T cell receptor (beta chain) is from a study of blood T cell repertoires in COVID-19. The table came from immunoSEQ multiplex PCR; TCRdb's copy has only in-frame clones and leaves some out. The profile covers a few hundred thousand clones, with 70% to 90% appearing a single time and about 6% taken by the ten largest. Clinical histories supplied by participants themselves formed the basis of cohort assignment. Sequences were obtained from PBMCs or T cells enriched from blood (not recorded which). The TCR comes from a woman under 40 who had recovered from COVID-19.

The CDR3, as DNA: TGTGCCAGCAGCGTAGGTAGACTAGCGGGGACCACAGATACGCAGTATTTT. Translating it yields CASSVGRLAGTTDTQYF. The rearrangement uses TRBV9 and TRBJ2-3; 11 bases are a match to TRBD2. The length of the CDR3 is 17 residues. The germline V gene has CDR1 SGDLS and CDR2 YYNGEE. Trimming took 0 bases from V and 2 from J; bases not matched to a gene: 5. Complete variable domain (other parts from reference TRBV9 and TRBJ2-3): DSGVTQTPKHLITATGQRVTLRCSPRSGDLSVYWYQQSLDQGLQFLIQYYNGEERAKGNILERFSAQQFPDLHSELNLSSLELGDSALYFCASSVGRLAGTTDTQYFGPGTRLTVL.